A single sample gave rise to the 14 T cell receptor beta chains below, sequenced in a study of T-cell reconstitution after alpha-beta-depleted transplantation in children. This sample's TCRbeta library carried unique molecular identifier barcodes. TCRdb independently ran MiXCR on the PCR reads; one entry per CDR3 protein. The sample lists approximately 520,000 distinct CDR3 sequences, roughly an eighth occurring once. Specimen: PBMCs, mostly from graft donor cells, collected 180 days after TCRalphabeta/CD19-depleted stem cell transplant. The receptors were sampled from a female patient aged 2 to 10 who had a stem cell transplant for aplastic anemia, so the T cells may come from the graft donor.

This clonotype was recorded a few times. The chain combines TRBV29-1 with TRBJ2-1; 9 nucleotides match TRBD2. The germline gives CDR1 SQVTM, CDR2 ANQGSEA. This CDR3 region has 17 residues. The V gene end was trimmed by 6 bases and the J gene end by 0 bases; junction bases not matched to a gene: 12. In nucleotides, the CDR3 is TGCAGCGTGAGACTAGCGGCCCTCCGTAGCTCCTACAATGAGCAGTTCTTC. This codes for CSVRLAALRSSYNEQFF.

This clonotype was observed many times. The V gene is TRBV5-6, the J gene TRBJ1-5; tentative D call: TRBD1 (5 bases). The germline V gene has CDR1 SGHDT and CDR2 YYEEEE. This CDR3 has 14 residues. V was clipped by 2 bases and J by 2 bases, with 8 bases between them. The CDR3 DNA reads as TGTGCCAGCAGCTTTCAGGGTGGCAATCAGCCCCAGCATTTT. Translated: CASSFQGGNQPQHF. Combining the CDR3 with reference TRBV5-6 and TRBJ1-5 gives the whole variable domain DAGVTQSPTHLIKTRGQQVTLRCSPKSGHDTVSWYQQALGQGPQFIFQYYEEEERQRGNFPDRFSGHQFPNYSSELNVNALLLGDSALYLCASSFQGGNQPQHFGDGTRLSIL.

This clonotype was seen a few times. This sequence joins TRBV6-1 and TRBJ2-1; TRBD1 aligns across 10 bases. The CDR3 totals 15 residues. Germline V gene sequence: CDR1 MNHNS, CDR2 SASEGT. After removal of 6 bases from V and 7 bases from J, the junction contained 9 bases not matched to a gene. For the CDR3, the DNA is TGTGCCAGCAGCCACCGGGACAGGGGCAAAAATGAGCAGTTCTTC. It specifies CASSHRDRGKNEQFF.

The CDR3 loop is CASSEQGTGAGETQYF. The CDR3 DNA follows: TGTGCCAGCAGTGAACAAGGGACAGGGGCCGGAGAGACCCAGTACTTC. The gene calls are TRBV2 and TRBJ2-5; the match to TRBD1 covers 10 bases. V dropped 2 bases and J dropped 4; count of bases not matched to a gene: 7. CDR1 and CDR2 from the germline V gene are SNHLY and FYNNEI. CDR3 size: 16 residues.

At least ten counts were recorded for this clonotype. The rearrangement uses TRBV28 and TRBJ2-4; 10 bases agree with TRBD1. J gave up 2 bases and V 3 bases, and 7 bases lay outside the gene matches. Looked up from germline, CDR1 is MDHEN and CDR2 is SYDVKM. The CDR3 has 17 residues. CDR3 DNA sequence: TGTGCCAGCAGTTTCCCGGACAGGGGGGGTTCCAAAAACATTCAGTACTTC. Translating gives CASSFPDRGGSKNIQYF.

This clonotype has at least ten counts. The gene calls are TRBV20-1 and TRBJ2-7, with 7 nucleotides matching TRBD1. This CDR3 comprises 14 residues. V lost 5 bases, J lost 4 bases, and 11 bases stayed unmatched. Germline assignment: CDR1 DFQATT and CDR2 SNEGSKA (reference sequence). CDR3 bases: TGCAGTGCTGGGCCTCAGGGGGTTCTATACGAGCAGTACTTC. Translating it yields CSAGPQGVLYEQYF.

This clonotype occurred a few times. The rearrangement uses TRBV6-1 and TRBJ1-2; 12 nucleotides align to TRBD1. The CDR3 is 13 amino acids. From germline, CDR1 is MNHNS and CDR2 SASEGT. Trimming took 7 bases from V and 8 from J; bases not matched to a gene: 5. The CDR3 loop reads CASKGTGGHGYTF. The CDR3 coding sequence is TGTGCCAGCAAAGGGACAGGGGGCCACGGCTACACCTTC.

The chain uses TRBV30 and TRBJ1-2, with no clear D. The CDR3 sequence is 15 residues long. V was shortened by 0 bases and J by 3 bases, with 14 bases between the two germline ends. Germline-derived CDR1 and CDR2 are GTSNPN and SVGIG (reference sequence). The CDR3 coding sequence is TGTGCCTGGAGTGTAAGGAGCGGCGCTGACTATGGCTACACCTTC. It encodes CAWSVRSGADYGYTF.

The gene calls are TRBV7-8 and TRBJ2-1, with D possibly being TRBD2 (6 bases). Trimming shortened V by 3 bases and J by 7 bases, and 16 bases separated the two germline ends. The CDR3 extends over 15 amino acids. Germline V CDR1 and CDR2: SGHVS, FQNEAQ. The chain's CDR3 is CASSLGSGPRNEQFF. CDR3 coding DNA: TGTGCCAGCAGCTTGGGTAGCGGTCCCAGGAATGAGCAGTTCTTC. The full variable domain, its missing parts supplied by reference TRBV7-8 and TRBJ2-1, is GAGVSQSPRYKVAKRGQDVALRCDPISGHVSLFWYQQALGQGPEFLTYFQNEAQLDKSGLPSDRFFAERPEGSVSTLKIQRTQQEDSAVYLCASSLGSGPRNEQFFGPGTRLTVL.

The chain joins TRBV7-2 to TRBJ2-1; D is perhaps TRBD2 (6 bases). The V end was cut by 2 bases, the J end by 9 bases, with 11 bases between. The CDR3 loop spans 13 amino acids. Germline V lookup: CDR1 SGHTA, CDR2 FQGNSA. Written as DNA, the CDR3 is TGTGCCAGCAGCTTAACGCAGCGGGCTGAGCAGTTCTTC. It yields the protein CASSLTQRAEQFF.

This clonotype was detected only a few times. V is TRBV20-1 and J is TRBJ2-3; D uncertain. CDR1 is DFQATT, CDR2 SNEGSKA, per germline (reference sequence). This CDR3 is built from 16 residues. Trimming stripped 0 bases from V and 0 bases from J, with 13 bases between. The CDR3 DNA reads TGCAGTGCTAGAGATCTAAGGTCCTCTAGCACAGATACGCAGTATTTT. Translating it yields CSARDLRSSSTDTQYF.

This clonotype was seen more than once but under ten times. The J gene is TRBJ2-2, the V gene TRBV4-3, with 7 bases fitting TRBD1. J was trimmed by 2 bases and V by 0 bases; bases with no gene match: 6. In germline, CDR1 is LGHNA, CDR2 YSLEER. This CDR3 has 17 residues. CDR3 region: CASSQDRTGRNTGELFF. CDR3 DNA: TGCGCCAGCAGCCAAGATAGGACAGGACGAAACACCGGGGAGCTGTTTTTT.

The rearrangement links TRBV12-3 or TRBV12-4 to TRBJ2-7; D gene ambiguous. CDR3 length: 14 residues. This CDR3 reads CASSLSLVSYEHYV. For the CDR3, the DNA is TGTGCCAGCAGTTTAAGTCTGGTCTCCTACGAGCATTACGTC.

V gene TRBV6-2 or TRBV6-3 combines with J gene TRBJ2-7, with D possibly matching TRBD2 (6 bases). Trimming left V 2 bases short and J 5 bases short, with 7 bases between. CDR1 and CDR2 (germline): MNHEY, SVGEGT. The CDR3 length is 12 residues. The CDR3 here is CASSYRGNEQYV. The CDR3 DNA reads TGTGCCAGCAGTTACCGGGGGAACGAGCAGTACGTC.